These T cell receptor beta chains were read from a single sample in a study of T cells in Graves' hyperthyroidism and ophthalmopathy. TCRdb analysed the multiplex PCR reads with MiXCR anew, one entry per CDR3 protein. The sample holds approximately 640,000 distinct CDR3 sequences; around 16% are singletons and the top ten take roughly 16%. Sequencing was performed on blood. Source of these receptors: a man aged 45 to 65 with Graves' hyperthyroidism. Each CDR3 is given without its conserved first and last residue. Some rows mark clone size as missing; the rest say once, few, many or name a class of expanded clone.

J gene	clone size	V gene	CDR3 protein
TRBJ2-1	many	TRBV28	ASRQGVLRNEQF
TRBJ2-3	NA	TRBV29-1	SGSRGPGDTQY
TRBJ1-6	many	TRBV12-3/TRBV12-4	ASSSGGSPLH
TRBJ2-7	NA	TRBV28	ASSLGGGSDEQY
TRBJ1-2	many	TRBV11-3	ASSPHRPRRGTGSGHGYT
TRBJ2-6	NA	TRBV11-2	ASSQEDARFSYGANVLT
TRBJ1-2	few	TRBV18	ASSPPQGRNYGYT
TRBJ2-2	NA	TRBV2	ASSGQGLAGELF
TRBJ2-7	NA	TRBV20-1	SARGQGWTYEQY
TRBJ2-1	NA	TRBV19	ASSTMSANEQF
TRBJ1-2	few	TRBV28	ASSLSTEGWGANYGYT
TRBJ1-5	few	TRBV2	ASMRESNQPQH
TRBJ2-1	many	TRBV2	ASRGLAGGRNEQF
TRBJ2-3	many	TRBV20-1	SARSRTGGEDTQY
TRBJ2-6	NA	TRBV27	ASSQTGTANVLT
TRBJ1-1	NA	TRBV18	ASSRDSKNTEAF
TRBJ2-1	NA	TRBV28	ASSLGGDVYNEQF
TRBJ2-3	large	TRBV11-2	ASSLVTSGTDTQY
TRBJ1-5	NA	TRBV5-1	ASKAGTGEQPQH
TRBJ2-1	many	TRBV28	ASDSTLAGYNEQF
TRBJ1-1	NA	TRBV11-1	ASSSYRGHTEAF
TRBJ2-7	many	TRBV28	ASSFRPGGREKEQY
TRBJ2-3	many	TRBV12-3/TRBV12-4	ASSFNADTQY
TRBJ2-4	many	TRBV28	ASSSQAGGVRNIQY
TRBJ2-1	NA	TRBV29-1	SGRDGYNEQF
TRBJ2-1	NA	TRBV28	ASSLWQEANEQF
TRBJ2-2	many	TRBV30	AWSVRGQISLTGELF
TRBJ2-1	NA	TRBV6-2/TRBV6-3	TSSYAVDEQF
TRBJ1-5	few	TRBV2	ASSGMGSGQPQH
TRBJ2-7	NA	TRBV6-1	ASSILSGRGYEQY
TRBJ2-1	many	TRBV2	ASSESGSSYNEQF
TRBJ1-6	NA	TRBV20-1	SAWDSNSPLH
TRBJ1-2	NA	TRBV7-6	ASSPRGASYGYT
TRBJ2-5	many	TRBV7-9	ASSSGVSGKETQY
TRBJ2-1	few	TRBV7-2	ASSLRYSEQF
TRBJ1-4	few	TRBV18	ASSASGQGHEKLF
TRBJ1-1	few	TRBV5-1	ASSSQGGRKDTEAF
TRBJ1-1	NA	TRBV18	ASSPPSRTNTEAF
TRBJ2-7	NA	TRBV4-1	ASSHGPAGTGSYEQY
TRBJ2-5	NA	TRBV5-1	ASSSGQFQETQY
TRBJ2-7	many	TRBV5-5	ASSLVGVGSYEQY
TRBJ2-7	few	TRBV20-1	SARTRHEQY
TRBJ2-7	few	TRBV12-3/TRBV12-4	ASSSGLREQY
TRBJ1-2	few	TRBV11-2	ASSPSGGAGYGYT
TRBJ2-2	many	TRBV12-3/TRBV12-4	ASSQVISDAGELF
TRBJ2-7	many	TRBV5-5	ASSPRVGTPSSYEQY
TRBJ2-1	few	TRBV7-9	ASSLAQLRGTDYNEQF
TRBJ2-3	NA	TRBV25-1	ASSGNRVSTDTQY
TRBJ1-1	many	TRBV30	ASAPRTVLGETEAF
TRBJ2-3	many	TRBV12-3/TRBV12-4	ASSRPQTDTQY
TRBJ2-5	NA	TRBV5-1	ASSSGPGQGRQETQY
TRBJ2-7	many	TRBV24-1	ATSDSQTGAYEQY
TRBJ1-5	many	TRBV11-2	ASSRDRGNQPQH
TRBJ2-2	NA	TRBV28	ASRSSGDTGELF
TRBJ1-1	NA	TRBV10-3	AISDPGLNTEAF
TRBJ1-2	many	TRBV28	ASSPALAGYT